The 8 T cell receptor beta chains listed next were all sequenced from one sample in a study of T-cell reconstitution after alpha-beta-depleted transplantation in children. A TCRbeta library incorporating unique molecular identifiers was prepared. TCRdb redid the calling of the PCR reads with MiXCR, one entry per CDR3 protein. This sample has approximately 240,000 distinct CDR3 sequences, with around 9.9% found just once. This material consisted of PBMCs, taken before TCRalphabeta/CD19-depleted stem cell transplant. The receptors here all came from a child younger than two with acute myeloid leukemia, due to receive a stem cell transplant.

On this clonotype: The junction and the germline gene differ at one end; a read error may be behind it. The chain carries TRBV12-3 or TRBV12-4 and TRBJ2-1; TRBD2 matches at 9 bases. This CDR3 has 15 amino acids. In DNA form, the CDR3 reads TGTGTCAGCATTCCCAGCGGGAGGCCGTACAATGAGCAGTTCTTC. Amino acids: CVSIPSGRPYNEQFF.

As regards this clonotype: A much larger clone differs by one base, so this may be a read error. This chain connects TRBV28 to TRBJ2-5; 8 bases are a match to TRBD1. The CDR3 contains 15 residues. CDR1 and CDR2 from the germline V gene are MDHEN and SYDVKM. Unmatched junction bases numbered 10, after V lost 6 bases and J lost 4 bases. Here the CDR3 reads CASRQPGGEGETQYF. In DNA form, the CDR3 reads TGTGCCAGCAGGCAACCAGGGGGCGAAGGAGAGACCCAGTACTTC.

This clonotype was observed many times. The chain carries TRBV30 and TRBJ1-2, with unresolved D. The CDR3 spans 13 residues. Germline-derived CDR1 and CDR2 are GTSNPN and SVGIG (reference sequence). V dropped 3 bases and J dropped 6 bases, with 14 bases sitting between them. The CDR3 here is CAWSIAGFDGYTF. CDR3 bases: TGTGCCTGGAGCATTGCGGGGTTCGATGGCTACACCTTC. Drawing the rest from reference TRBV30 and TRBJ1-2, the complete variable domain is SQTIHQWPATLVQPVGSPLSLECTVEGTSNPNLYWYRQAAGRGLQLLFYSVGIGQISSEVPQNLSASRPQDRQFILSSKKLLLSDSGFYLCAWSIAGFDGYTFGSGTRLTVV.

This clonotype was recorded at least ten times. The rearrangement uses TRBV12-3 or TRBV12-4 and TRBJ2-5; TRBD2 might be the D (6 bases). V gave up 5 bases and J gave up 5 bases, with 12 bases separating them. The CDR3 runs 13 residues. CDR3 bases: TGTGCCAGCAGTCTTAACCGGGGGGAGACCCAGTACTTC. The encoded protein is CASSLNRGETQYF.

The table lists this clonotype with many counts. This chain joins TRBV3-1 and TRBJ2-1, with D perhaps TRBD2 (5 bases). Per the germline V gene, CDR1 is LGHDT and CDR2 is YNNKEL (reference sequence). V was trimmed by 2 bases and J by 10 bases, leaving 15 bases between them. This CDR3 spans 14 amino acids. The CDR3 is CASSQILGGGEQFF. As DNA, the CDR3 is TGTGCCAGCAGCCAAATCTTAGGTGGAGGCGAGCAGTTCTTC.

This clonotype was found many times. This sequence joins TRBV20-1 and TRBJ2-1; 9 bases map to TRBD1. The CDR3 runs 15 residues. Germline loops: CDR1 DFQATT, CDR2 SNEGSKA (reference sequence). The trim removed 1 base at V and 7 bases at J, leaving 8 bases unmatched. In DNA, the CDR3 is TGCAGTGCTAGAGCGCCGGGACAGGGTCGAAATGAGCAGTTCTTC. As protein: CSARAPGQGRNEQFF.

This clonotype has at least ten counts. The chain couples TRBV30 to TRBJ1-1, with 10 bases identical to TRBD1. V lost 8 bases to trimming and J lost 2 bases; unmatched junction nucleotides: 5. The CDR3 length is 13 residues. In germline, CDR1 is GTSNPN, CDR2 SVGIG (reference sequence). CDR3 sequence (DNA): TGTGCCGCCGACAGGGGGCTCAACACTGAAGCTTTCTTT. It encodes CAADRGLNTEAFF.

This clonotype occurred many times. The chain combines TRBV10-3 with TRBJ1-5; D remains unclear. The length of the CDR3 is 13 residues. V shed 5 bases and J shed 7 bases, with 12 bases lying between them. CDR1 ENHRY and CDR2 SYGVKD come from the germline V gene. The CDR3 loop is CAISTRAEQPQHF. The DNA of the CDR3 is TGTGCCATCAGTACTCGGGCCGAACAGCCCCAGCATTTT.